This T cell receptor beta chain appears in the sequencing data of a study of blood T cell repertoires in COVID-19. Study overall: The cDNA or gDNA used as material had been derived from T cells, B-cell-depleted T cells, or PBMCs.

Authors' data handling: Reference gene primers were amplified, and this amplification served to estimate nucleated cell counts. Assay: immunoSEQ multiplex PCR; the TCRdb copy retains only in-frame clones and omits some. The DNA was the basis for D and trimming; V, J and clone size are from that table. The sample lists 200,000 to 300,000 clones; approximately 86% were seen once. V shed 4 bases and J 15 bases; nucleotides not matched to a gene: 9. CDR3 length: 12 amino acids. Germline V gives CDR1 SEHNR, CDR2 FQNEAQ (reference sequence). The material sequenced was peripheral blood. The chain joins TRBV7-9 to TRBJ2-4, with TRBD1 matching 7 bases. The receptor was isolated from a man aged 25 to 45 with active or convalescent COVID-19. As DNA, the CDR3 is TGTGCCAGCAGCTCGTTACAGGGGACGCTGTACTTC. Translation gives CASSSLQGTLYF.